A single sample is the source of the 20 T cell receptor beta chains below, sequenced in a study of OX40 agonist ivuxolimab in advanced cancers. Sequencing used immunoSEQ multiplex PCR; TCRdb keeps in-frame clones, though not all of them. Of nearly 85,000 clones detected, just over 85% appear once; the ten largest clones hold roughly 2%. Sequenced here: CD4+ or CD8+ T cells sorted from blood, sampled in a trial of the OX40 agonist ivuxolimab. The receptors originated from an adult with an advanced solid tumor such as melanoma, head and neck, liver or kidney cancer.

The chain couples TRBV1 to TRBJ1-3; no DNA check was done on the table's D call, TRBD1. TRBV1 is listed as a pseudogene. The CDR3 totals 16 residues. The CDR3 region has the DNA TGCACCAGCAGCCAAGAGGTACAATTCTCTGGAAACACCATATATTTT. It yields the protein CTSSQEVQFSGNTIYF.

For the CDR3, the DNA is TGTGCCTGGAGTAATCAGCCGGGCAGGGGCTCCTATAATTCACCCCTCCACTTT. Its protein product is CAWSNQPGRGSYNSPLHF. The chain combines TRBV30 with TRBJ1-6; the D gene is possibly TRBD1 (6 bases). The CDR3 length is 18 residues. The V end lost 2 bases, the J end lost 0 bases, and 17 bases lay between the germline ends. The germline V gene has CDR1 GTSNPN and CDR2 SVGIG (reference sequence). Combining the CDR3 with reference TRBV30 and TRBJ1-6 gives the whole variable domain SQTIHQWPATLVQPVGSPLSLECTVEGTSNPNLYWYRQAAGRGLQLLFYSVGIGQISSEVPQNLSASRPQDRQFILSSKKLLLSDSGFYLCAWSNQPGRGSYNSPLHFGNGTRLTVT.

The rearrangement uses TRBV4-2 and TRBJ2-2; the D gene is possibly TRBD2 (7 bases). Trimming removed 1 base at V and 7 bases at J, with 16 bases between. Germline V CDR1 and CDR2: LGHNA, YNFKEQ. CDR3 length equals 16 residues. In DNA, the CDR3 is TGTGCCAGCAGCCAAGCCCCGGGGGGCCGGGGCGGGGAGCTGTTTTTT. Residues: CASSQAPGGRGGELFF.

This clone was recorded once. The CDR3 is CASRSGTSGYEQYF. DNA for the CDR3: TGCGCCAGCAGGTCCGGGACTAGCGGCTACGAGCAGTACTTC. This chain connects TRBV5-1 to TRBJ2-7; 11 bases align to TRBD2. The CDR3 spans 14 residues. Trimming removed 5 bases from V and 3 bases from J; junction bases left unmatched: 4. CDR1 and CDR2 (germline): SGHRS, YFSETQ.

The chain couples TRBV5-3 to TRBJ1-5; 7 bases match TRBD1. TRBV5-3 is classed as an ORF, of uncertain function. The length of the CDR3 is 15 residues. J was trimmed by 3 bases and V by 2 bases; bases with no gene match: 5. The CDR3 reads CARSFSGTVNQPQHF. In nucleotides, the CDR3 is TGTGCCAGAAGCTTTTCCGGGACAGTCAATCAGCCCCAGCATTTT.

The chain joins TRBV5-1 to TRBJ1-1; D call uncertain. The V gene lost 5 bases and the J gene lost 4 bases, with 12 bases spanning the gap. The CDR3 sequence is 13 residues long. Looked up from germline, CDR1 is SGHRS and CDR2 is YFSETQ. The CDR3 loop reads CASRYKGSTEAFF. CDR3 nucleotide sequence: TGCGCCAGCAGATACAAAGGGAGCACTGAAGCTTTCTTT. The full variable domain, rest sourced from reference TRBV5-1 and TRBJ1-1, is KAGVTQTPRYLIKTRGQQVTLSCSPISGHRSVSWYQQTPGQGLQFLFEYFSETQRNKGNFPGRFSGRQFSNSRSEMNVSTLELGDSALYLCASRYKGSTEAFFGQGTRLTVV.

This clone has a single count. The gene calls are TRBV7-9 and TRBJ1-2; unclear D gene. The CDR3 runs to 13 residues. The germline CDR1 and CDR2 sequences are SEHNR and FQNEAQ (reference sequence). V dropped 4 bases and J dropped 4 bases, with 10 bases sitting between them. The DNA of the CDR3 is TGTGCCAGCAGCTATCCGGGCCCCTATGGCTACACCTTC. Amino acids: CASSYPGPYGYTF. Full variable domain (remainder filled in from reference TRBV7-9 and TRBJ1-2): DTGVSQNPRHKITKRGQNVTFRCDPISEHNRLYWYRQTLGQGPEFLTYFQNEAQLEKSRLLSDRFSAERPKGSFSTLEIQRTEQGDSAMYLCASSYPGPYGYTFGSGTRLTVV.

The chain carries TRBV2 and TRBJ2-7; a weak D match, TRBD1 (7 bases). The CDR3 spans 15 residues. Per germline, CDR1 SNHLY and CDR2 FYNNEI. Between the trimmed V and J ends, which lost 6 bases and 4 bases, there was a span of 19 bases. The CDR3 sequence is CASREGTAVVYEQYF. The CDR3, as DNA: TGTGCCAGCAGGGAGGGGACAGCCGTGGTGTACGAGCAGTACTTC.

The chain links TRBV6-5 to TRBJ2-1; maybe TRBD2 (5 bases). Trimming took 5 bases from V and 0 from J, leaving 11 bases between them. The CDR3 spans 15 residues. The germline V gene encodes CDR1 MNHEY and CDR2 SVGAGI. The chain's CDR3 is CASSRLISSYNEQFF. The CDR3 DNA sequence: TGTGCCAGCAGTCGACTAATAAGCTCCTACAATGAGCAGTTCTTC.

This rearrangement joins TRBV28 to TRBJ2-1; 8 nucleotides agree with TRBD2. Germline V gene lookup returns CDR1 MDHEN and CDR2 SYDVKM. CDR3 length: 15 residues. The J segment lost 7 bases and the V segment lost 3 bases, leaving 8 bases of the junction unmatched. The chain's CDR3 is CASSFWGSGENEQFF. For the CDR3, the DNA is TGTGCCAGCAGTTTTTGGGGTAGCGGGGAAAATGAGCAGTTCTTC.

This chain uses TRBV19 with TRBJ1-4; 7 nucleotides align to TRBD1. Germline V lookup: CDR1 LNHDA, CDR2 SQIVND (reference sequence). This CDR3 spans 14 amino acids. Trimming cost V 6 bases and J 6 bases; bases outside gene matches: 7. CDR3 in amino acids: CASRKQGSDEKLFF. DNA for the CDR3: TGTGCCAGTAGGAAACAGGGGAGTGATGAAAAACTGTTTTTT. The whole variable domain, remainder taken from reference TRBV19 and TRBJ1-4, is DGGITQSPKYLFRKEGQNVTLSCEQNLNHDAMYWYRQDPGQGLRLIYYSQIVNDFQKGDIAEGYSVSREKKESFPLTVTSAQKNPTAFYLCASRKQGSDEKLFFGSGTQLSVL.

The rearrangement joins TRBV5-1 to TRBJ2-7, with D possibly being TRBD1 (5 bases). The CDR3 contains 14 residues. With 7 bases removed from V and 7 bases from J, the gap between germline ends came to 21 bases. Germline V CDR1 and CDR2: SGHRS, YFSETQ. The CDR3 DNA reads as TGCGCCAGCCGTTGGAGTGGGCAGGGAAGGGAGCAGTACTTC. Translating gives CASRWSGQGREQYF.

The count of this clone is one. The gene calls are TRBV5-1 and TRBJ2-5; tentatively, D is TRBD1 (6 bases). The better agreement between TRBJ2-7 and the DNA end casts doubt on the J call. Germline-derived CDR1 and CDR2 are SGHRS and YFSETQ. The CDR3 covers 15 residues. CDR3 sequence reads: CASRLGTDSQYEQYF. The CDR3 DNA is TGCGCCAGCAGACTGGGCACGGACAGCCAGTACGAGCAGTACTTC.

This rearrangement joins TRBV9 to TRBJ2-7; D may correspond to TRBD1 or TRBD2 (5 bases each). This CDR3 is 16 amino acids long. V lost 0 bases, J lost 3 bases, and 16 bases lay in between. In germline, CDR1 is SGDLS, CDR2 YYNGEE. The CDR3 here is CASSVGSRGASYEQYF. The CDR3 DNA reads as TGTGCCAGCAGCGTAGGGTCGCGAGGGGCAAGCTACGAGCAGTACTTC.

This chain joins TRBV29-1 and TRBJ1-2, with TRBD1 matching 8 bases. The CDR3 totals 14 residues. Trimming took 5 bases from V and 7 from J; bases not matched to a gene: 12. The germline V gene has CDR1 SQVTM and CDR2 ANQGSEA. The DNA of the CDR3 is TGCAGCGTTTTTCGGACAGGGTGGCTCGGTGGCTACACCTTC. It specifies CSVFRTGWLGGYTF.

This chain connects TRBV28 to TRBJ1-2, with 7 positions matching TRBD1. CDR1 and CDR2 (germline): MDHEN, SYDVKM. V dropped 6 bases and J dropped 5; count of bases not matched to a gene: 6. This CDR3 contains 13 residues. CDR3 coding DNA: TGTGCCAGCAGCATGGGACAGATTTATGGCTACACCTTC. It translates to CASSMGQIYGYTF.

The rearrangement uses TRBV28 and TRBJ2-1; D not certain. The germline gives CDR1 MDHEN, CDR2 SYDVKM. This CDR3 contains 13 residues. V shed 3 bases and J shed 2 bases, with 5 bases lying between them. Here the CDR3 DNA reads TGTGCCAGCAGTTTGGCGACCTACAATGAGCAGTTCTTC. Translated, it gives CASSLATYNEQFF.

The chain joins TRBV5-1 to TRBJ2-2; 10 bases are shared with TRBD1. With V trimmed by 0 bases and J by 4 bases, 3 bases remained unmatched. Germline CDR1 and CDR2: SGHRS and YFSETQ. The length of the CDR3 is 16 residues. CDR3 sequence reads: CASSLEGQGITGELFF. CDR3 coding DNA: TGCGCCAGCAGCTTGGAGGGACAGGGGATCACCGGGGAGCTGTTTTTT.

The CDR3 protein is CASSVLGVGETQYF. DNA of the CDR3: TGTGCCAGCAGCGTACTAGGGGTCGGAGAGACCCAGTACTTC. The chain links TRBV9 to TRBJ2-5; a weak D match, TRBD1 (5 bases). Germline CDR1 is SGDLS and CDR2 is YYNGEE. The V end was cut by 1 base, the J end by 4 bases, with 11 bases between. The CDR3 has 14 amino acids. Drawing the rest from reference TRBV9 and TRBJ2-5, the complete variable domain is DSGVTQTPKHLITATGQRVTLRCSPRSGDLSVYWYQQSLDQGLQFLIQYYNGEERAKGNILERFSAQQFPDLHSELNLSSLELGDSALYFCASSVLGVGETQYFGPGTRLLVL.

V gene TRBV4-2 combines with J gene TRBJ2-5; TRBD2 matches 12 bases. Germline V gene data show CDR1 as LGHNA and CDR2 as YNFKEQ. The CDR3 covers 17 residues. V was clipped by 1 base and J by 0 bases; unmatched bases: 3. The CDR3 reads CASSQGTSGGNQETQYF. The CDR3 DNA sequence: TGTGCCAGCAGCCAAGGCACTAGCGGGGGGAACCAAGAGACCCAGTACTTC.